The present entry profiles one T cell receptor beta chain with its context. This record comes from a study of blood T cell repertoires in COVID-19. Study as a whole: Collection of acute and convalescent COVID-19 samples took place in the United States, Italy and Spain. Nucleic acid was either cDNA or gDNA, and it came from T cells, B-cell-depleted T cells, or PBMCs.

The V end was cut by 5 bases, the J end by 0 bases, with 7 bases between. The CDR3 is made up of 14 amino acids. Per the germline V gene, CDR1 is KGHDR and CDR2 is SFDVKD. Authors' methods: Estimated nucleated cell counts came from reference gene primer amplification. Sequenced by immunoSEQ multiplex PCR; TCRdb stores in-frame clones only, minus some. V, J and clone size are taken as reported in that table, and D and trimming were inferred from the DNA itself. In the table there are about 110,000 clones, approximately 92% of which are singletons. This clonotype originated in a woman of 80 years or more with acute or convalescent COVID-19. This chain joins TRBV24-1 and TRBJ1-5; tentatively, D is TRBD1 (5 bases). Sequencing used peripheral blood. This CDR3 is CATSGQHSNQPQHF. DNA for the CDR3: TGTGCCACCAGTGGACAGCATAGCAATCAGCCCCAGCATTTT.